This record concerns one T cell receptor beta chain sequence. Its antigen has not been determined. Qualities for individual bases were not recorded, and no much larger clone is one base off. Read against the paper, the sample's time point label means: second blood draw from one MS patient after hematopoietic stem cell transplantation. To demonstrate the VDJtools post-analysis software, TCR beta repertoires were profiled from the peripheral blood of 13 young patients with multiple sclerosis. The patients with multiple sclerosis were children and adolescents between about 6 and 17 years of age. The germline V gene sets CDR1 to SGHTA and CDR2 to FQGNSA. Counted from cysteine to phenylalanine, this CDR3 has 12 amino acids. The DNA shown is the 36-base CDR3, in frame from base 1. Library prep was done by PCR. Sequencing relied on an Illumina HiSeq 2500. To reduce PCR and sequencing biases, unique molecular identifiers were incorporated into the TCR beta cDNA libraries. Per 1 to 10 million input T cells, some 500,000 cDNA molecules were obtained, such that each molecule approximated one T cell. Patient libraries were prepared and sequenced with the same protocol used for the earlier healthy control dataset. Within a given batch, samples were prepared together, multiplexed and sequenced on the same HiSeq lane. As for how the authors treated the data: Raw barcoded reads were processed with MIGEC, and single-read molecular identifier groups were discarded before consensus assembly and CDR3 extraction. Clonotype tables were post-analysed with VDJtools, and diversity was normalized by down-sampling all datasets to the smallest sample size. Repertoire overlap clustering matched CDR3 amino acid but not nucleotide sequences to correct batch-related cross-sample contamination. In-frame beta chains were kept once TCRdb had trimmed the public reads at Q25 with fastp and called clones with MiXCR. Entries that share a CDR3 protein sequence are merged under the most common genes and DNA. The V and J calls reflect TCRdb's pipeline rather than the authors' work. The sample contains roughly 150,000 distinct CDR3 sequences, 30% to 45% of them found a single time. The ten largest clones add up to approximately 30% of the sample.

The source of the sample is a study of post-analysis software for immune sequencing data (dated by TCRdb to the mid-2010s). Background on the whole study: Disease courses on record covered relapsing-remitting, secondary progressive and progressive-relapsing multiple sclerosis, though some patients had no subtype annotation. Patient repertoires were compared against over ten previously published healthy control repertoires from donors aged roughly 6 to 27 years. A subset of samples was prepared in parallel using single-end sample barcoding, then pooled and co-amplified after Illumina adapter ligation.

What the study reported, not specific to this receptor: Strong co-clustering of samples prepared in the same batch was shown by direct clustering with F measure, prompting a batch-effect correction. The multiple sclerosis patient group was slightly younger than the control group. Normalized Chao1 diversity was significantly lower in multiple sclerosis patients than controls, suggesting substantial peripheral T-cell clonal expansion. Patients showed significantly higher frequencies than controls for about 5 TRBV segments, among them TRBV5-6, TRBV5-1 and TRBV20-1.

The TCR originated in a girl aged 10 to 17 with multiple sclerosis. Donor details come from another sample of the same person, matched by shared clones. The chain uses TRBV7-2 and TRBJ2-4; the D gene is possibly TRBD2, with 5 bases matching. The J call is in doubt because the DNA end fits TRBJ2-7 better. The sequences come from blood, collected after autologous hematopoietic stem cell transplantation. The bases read TGTGCCAGCAGCTTCACCGGGGTCGAGCAGTACTTC. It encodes CASSFTGVEQYF.